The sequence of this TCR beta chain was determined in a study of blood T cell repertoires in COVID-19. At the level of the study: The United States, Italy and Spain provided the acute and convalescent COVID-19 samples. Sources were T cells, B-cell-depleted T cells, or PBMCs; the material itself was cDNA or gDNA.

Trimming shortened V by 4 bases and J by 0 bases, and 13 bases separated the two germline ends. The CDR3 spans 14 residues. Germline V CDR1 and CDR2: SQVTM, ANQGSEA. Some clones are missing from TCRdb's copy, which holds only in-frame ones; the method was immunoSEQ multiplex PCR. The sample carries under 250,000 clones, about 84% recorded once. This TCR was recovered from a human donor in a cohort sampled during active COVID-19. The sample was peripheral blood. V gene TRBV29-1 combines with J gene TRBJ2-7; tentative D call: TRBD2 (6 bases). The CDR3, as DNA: TGCAGCGTTGTCCCCCGGGGGTTCTCCTACGAGCAGTACTTC. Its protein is CSVVPRGFSYEQYF.